This is a list of T cell receptor beta chains from one sample in a study of blood T cell repertoires in COVID-19. TCRdb's table, derived via immunoSEQ multiplex PCR, lists solely in-frame clones and lacks some. Found here are 85,000 to 110,000 clones, 75% to 90% of them singletons; the top ten hold 12%. Material: peripheral blood. These receptors were taken from a human donor in a cohort sampled during active COVID-19. The CDR3 runs from the conserved cysteine through the conserved F or W. D genes are given only for firm matches. Only part of the rows carry a size: once, few, many, or a class if the clone is expanded.

j_call: TRBJ2-1; clone_size: NA; d_call: TRBD1; v_call: TRBV7-2; cdr3_aa: CASSPDRLGNEQFF; cdr3_nt: TGTGCCAGCAGCCCGGACAGGCTGGGCAATGAGCAGTTCTTC
j_call: TRBJ1-1; clone_size: NA; d_call: NA; v_call: TRBV12-3/TRBV12-4; cdr3_aa: CASTKTGDTEAFF; cdr3_nt: TGTGCCAGCACTAAAACGGGAGACACTGAAGCTTTCTTT
j_call: TRBJ2-5; clone_size: NA; d_call: NA; v_call: TRBV7-2; cdr3_aa: CASSFLISGSETQYF; cdr3_nt: TGTGCCAGCAGCTTCCTCATTAGCGGATCGGAGACCCAGTACTTC
j_call: TRBJ1-1; clone_size: NA; d_call: NA; v_call: TRBV27; cdr3_aa: CASSFVGNTEAFF; cdr3_nt: TGTGCCAGCAGTTTCGTCGGGAACACTGAAGCTTTCTTT
j_call: TRBJ1-1; clone_size: NA; d_call: TRBD1; v_call: TRBV18; cdr3_aa: CASSGDRGRQRRSEAFF; cdr3_nt: TGTGCCAGCTCAGGGGACAGGGGGCGTCAGAGGAGGTCTGAAGCTTTCTTT
j_call: TRBJ2-5; clone_size: NA; d_call: TRBD1; v_call: TRBV11-1; cdr3_aa: CASSWDRVGETQYF; cdr3_nt: TGTGCCAGCAGCTGGGACAGGGTTGGGGAGACCCAGTACTTC
j_call: TRBJ2-7; clone_size: NA; d_call: NA; v_call: TRBV5-5; cdr3_aa: CASSLGGLPTYEQYF; cdr3_nt: TGTGCCAGCAGCTTGGGTGGACTACCGACCTACGAGCAGTACTTC
j_call: TRBJ2-1; clone_size: NA; d_call: NA; v_call: TRBV12-3/TRBV12-4; cdr3_aa: CASSIELGEQFF; cdr3_nt: TGTGCCAGCAGTATCGAACTAGGAGAGCAGTTCTTC
j_call: TRBJ2-3; clone_size: few; d_call: TRBD1; v_call: TRBV3-1/TRBV3-2; cdr3_aa: CASSQRGPTDTQYF; cdr3_nt: TGTGCCAGCAGCCAAAGGGGGCCCACAGATACGCAGTATTTT
j_call: TRBJ1-1; clone_size: NA; d_call: TRBD1; v_call: TRBV5-1; cdr3_aa: CASTIDRGTEAFF; cdr3_nt: TGCGCCAGCACAATCGACAGGGGGACTGAAGCTTTCTTT
j_call: TRBJ2-7; clone_size: NA; d_call: NA; v_call: TRBV5-1; cdr3_aa: CASSLGFDKSYEQYF; cdr3_nt: TGCGCCAGCAGCTTGGGTTTCGACAAGAGCTACGAGCAGTACTTC
j_call: TRBJ1-4; clone_size: NA; d_call: NA; v_call: TRBV3-1/TRBV3-2; cdr3_aa: CASSQAQGIGKLFF; cdr3_nt: TGTGCCAGCAGCCAAGCCCAGGGGATAGGGAAACTGTTTTTT
j_call: TRBJ2-7; clone_size: NA; d_call: TRBD2; v_call: TRBV5-4; cdr3_aa: CASSLDLMGRESYEQYF; cdr3_nt: TGTGCCAGCAGCTTGGATTTGATGGGGAGGGAGAGCTACGAGCAGTACTTC
j_call: TRBJ1-6; clone_size: few; d_call: NA; v_call: TRBV5-6; cdr3_aa: CASSLFHFGQLNSPLHF; cdr3_nt: TGTGCCAGCAGCTTGTTCCATTTTGGACAGCTTAATTCACCCCTCCACTTT
j_call: TRBJ2-1; clone_size: NA; d_call: NA; v_call: TRBV10-3; cdr3_aa: CAIRGGQYNEQFF; cdr3_nt: TGTGCCATCAGGGGGGGACAGTACAATGAGCAGTTCTTC
j_call: TRBJ2-1; clone_size: NA; d_call: TRBD2; v_call: TRBV12-3/TRBV12-4; cdr3_aa: CASSLSGGNQQFF; cdr3_nt: TGTGCCAGCAGTTTAAGCGGGGGGAACCAGCAGTTCTTC
j_call: TRBJ2-1; clone_size: NA; d_call: TRBD1; v_call: TRBV5-4; cdr3_aa: CASSRRDRWGEQFF; cdr3_nt: TGTGCCAGCAGCCGCCGGGACAGGTGGGGTGAGCAGTTCTTC
j_call: TRBJ1-5; clone_size: NA; d_call: TRBD1; v_call: TRBV6-5; cdr3_aa: CASRQGNQPQHF; cdr3_nt: TGTGCCAGCAGACAGGGGAATCAGCCCCAGCATTTT
j_call: TRBJ1-6; clone_size: NA; d_call: NA; v_call: TRBV6-5; cdr3_aa: CASSRNGGPNSPLHF; cdr3_nt: TGTGCCAGCAGCCGGAATGGTGGGCCTAATTCACCCCTCCACTTT
j_call: TRBJ1-5; clone_size: few; d_call: TRBD1; v_call: TRBV10-2; cdr3_aa: CASSESTAGGRNQPQHF; cdr3_nt: TGCGCCAGCAGTGAGTCGACGGCAGGGGGCAGGAATCAGCCCCAGCATTTT
j_call: TRBJ1-2; clone_size: NA; d_call: TRBD1; v_call: TRBV6-2/TRBV6-3; cdr3_aa: CASSTGAVYTF; cdr3_nt: TGTGCCAGCAGTACAGGGGCGGTGTACACCTTC
j_call: TRBJ2-7; clone_size: NA; d_call: NA; v_call: TRBV10-2; cdr3_aa: CASRGEPSYEQYF; cdr3_nt: TGCGCCAGCAGGGGAGAACCCTCCTACGAGCAGTACTTC
j_call: TRBJ2-4; clone_size: NA; d_call: NA; v_call: TRBV5-1; cdr3_aa: CASSLDGPDKNIQYF; cdr3_nt: TGCGCCAGCAGCTTGGATGGGCCGGACAAAAACATTCAGTACTTC